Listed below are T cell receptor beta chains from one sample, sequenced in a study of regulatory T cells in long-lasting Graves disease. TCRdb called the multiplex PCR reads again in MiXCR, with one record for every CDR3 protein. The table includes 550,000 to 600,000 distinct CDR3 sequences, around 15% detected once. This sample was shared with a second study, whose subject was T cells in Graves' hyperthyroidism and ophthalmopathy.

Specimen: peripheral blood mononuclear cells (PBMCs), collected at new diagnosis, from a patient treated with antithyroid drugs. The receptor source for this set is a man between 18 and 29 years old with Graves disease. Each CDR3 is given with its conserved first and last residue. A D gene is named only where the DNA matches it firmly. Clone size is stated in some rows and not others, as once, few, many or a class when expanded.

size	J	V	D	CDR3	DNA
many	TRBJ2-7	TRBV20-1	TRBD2	CSAYGLGREGHEQYF	TGCAGTGCGTACGGTTTAGGGCGGGAGGGCCACGAGCAGTACTTC
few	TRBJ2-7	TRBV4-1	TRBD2	CASSPGTSGLRANEQYF	TGCGCCAGCAGCCCTGGGACTAGCGGCCTACGCGCCAACGAGCAGTACTTC
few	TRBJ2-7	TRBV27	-	CASRLTLSYEQYF	TGTGCCAGCCGACTGACACTCTCCTACGAGCAGTACTTC
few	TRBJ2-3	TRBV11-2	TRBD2	CASSVLLAGGPDTQYF	TGTGCCAGCAGCGTCCTACTAGCGGGGGGCCCAGATACGCAGTATTTT
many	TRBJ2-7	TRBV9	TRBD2	CASSPRTSGAGEQYF	TGTGCCAGCAGCCCACGGACTAGCGGGGCCGGGGAGCAGTACTTC
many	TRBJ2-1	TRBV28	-	CASSEPPRLPPYNEQFF	TGTGCCAGCAGTGAACCCCCTCGACTCCCCCCCTACAATGAGCAGTTCTTC
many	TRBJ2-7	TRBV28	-	CASSLRVFGEQYF	TGTGCCAGCAGTTTACGGGTGTTTGGCGAGCAGTACTTC
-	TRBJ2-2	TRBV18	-	CARSPTTGELFF	TGTGCCCGCTCACCTACAACCGGGGAGCTGTTTTTT
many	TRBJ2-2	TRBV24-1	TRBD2	CATSDLRIGREGNTGELFF	TGTGCCACCAGTGATCTTAGAATTGGCCGGGAGGGGAACACCGGGGAGCTGTTTTTT
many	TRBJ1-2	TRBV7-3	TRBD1	CASSLNQGDGYTF	TGTGCCAGCAGCTTAAACCAGGGGGATGGCTACACCTTC
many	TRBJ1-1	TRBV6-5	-	CASSLSSSLNTEAFF	TGTGCCAGCAGTTTAAGCTCTAGTTTGAACACTGAAGCTTTCTTT